The 10 T cell receptor beta chains reported below all come from one sample, sequenced in a study of glioma-infiltrating T cells after dendritic cell vaccination. Assay used: immunoSEQ multiplex PCR; TCRdb lists only in-frame clones, some missing. The repertoire includes about 36,000 clones, just under 85% of them detected once, and 7.8% sits in the top ten. The material sequenced was blood, taken before dendritic cell vaccination. The receptors derive from a human donor with glioblastoma.

V usage is TRBV11-3 and J usage is TRBJ2-1, with TRBD2 identical over 9 bases. The length of the CDR3 is 15 residues. Germline-derived CDR1 and CDR2 are SGHNT and YENEEA. The V segment lost 5 bases and the J segment 7 bases; nucleotides outside the gene matches: 9. The chain's CDR3 is CASSPLAGSWNEQFF. CDR3 DNA sequence: TGTGCCAGCAGCCCCCTAGCGGGGTCCTGGAATGAGCAGTTCTTC. Filled out from reference TRBV11-3 and TRBJ2-1, the complete variable domain reads EAGVVQSPRYKIIEKKQPVAFWCNPISGHNTLYWYLQNLGQGPELLIRYENEEAVDDSQLPKDRFSAERLKGVDSTLKIQPAELGDSAVYLCASSPLAGSWNEQFFGPGTRLTVL.

Here the CDR3 reads CASTINRGHGYTF. The CDR3 DNA reads as TGTGCCAGCACCATTAACAGGGGGCATGGCTACACCTTC. The rearrangement joins TRBV7-2 to TRBJ1-2; 9 nucleotides agree with TRBD1. The CDR3 runs to 13 residues. The J segment lost 6 bases and the V segment lost 7 bases, leaving 6 bases of the junction unmatched. Germline CDR1 SGHTA, CDR2 FQGNSA.

The J gene is TRBJ1-6, the V gene TRBV25-1, with 8 bases aligning to TRBD1. CDR1 MGHDK and CDR2 SYGVNS come from the germline V gene. V was pared by 6 bases and J by 12 bases, with 13 bases of the junction left unmatched. CDR3 length: 15 residues. CDR3 sequence: CASSGPGQDPLPLHF. The CDR3 nucleotides are TGTGCCAGCAGCGGCCCGGGACAGGACCCGTTACCCCTCCACTTT.

V gene TRBV7-3 combines with J gene TRBJ2-2, with D possibly being TRBD1 (5 bases). The length of the CDR3 is 13 residues. V gave up 4 bases and J gave up 6 bases, with 9 bases separating them. The germline gives CDR1 SGHTA, CDR2 FQGTGA. CDR3 DNA: TGTGCCAGCAGCTCAAGGGGTTCCGGGGAGCTGTTTTTT. Amino acids: CASSSRGSGELFF.

The genes are TRBV7-6 and TRBJ1-3; D ambiguous. Deletions cut 1 base from V and 4 bases from J, with 5 bases between. The CDR3 loop spans 13 amino acids. Germline-derived CDR1 and CDR2 are SGHVS and FNYEAQ. CDR3: CASSLGSGNTIYF. CDR3 coding DNA: TGTGCCAGCAGCTTAGGTTCAGGAAACACCATATATTTT. Drawing the rest from reference TRBV7-6 and TRBJ1-3, the complete variable domain is GAGVSQSPRYKVTKRGQDVALRCDPISGHVSLYWYRQALGQGPEFLTYFNYEAQQDKSGLPNDRFSAERPEGSISTLTIQRTEQRDSAMYRCASSLGSGNTIYFGEGSWLTVV.

The chain couples TRBV6-6 to TRBJ2-2; tentative D call: TRBD1 (6 bases). The germline V and J ends were trimmed by 6 bases and 3 bases, with 11 bases remaining between them. Germline V gives CDR1 MNHNY, CDR2 SVGAGI (reference sequence). The CDR3 length is 14 residues. DNA of the CDR3: TGTGCCAGCAGGCAGGGGTTGTACACCGGGGAGCTGTTTTTT. Translation: CASRQGLYTGELFF.

This clone was observed a single time. V usage is TRBV19 and J usage is TRBJ2-7; 9 bases map to TRBD2. The length of the CDR3 is 15 residues. Trimming took 3 bases from V and 3 from J; bases not matched to a gene: 6. The germline gives CDR1 LNHDA, CDR2 SQIVND (reference sequence). In DNA, the CDR3 is TGTGCCAGTAGTATGGGAGCGGGGGGATACTACGAGCAGTACTTC. Translation: CASSMGAGGYYEQYF.

This rearrangement joins TRBV7-9 to TRBJ2-4; maybe TRBD1 (5 bases). CDR1 is SEHNR and CDR2 is FQNEAQ in the germline V gene (reference sequence). CDR3 length: 15 amino acids. Trimming stripped 0 bases from V and 5 bases from J, with 11 bases between. This chain's CDR3 is CASSLAQGVENIQYF. In DNA form, the CDR3 reads TGTGCCAGCAGCTTAGCGCAGGGTGTGGAAAACATTCAGTACTTC.

This chain uses TRBV7-2 with TRBJ2-5; 7 bases align to TRBD2. Per the germline V gene, CDR1 is SGHTA and CDR2 is FQGNSA. With V trimmed by 3 bases and J by 9 bases, 7 bases remained unmatched. The CDR3 covers 13 residues. The CDR3 sequence: CASSFRGGGSQYF. The CDR3 bases are TGTGCCAGCAGCTTCCGCGGCGGGGGTTCCCAGTACTTC.

The chain uses TRBV4-3 and TRBJ2-7; a weak D match, TRBD2 (5 bases). Germline CDR1 LGHNA, CDR2 YSLEER. The V and J ends lost 4 bases and 4 bases respectively, with 11 bases between them. The CDR3 extends over 13 amino acids. CDR3 coding DNA: TGCGCCAGCAGCCGGGAGCGGTTTTACGAGCAGTACTTC. It translates to CASSRERFYEQYF.